This T cell receptor beta chain was identified during a study of blood T cell repertoires in COVID-19. About the research overall: Spain, Italy and the United States supplied samples that represented acute and convalescent COVID-19. T cells, B-cell-depleted T cells, or PBMCs provided the cDNA or gDNA that served as material.

Repertoires were generated with immunoSEQ multiplex PCR, while TCRdb's copy carries only in-frame clones and drops some. The sample shows 100,000 to 150,000 clones, roughly three quarters of them seen only once. This CDR3 region has 13 residues. From germline, CDR1 is MNHEY and CDR2 SMNVEV (reference sequence). Trimming removed 1 base at V and 6 bases at J, with 9 bases between. This chain joins TRBV27 and TRBJ1-1, with D possibly matching TRBD1 (5 bases). Material for sequencing was peripheral blood. This TCR derives from a man aged 35-49 years with active or convalescent COVID-19. CDR3 protein: CASSLLGGAEAFF. The CDR3 DNA reads TGTGCCAGCAGTTTATTGGGGGGAGCTGAAGCTTTCTTT.